Below are 21 T cell receptor beta chains sequenced from a single sample in a study of tumor-infiltrating lymphocytes in primary liver carcinoma. Co-extracted RNA and DNA came from approximately 20-30 mg of unsorted bulk tissue. Researchers generated TCR beta cDNA from about 530 ng of total RNA, relying on a constant-region primer. Employing slightly modified ARM-PCR, three nested multiplex PCR rounds were run, and these gave rise to the TCR beta libraries. Primers for the first two PCR rounds were TRBV1-TRBV30 forward primers and a C-beta reverse primer (10 cycles per round). MiXCR, run by TCRdb on the multiplex PCR reads, gives a single entry per CDR3 protein. The table records approximately 190,000 distinct CDR3 sequences, around four fifths of them present only once. The sample consisted of tumor tissue from primary liver carcinoma. These receptors were obtained from a man between 40 and 49 years old with primary liver carcinoma and hepatitis B virus infection.

For this clonotype: Germline is not matched at one junction end, which may reflect a read error. The chain couples TRBV6-6 to TRBJ2-7; a weak D match, TRBD2 (7 bases). Germline-derived CDR1 and CDR2 are MNHNY and SVGAGI (reference sequence). The CDR3 consists of 14 residues. In DNA, the CDR3 is TGTGCCAGCAGTTACGATAGGGGGGGCCCCGAGCTGTACTTC. It specifies CASSYDRGGPELYF.

The rearrangement links TRBV2 to TRBJ1-5; D ambiguous. Deletions cut 4 bases from V and 7 bases from J, with 17 bases between. Germline V gives CDR1 SNHLY, CDR2 FYNNEI. CDR3 length: 15 residues. The CDR3 spells CASSGLVRTRQPQHF. CDR3 sequence (DNA): TGTGCCAGCAGTGGGTTGGTCCGAACAAGGCAGCCCCAGCATTTT.

The sample holds one count of this clonotype. Given the absence of the conserved phenylalanine or tryptophan at the CDR3 end, a read error is likely. The limits of the CDR3 on the DNA are not certain, so only TCRdb's listed CDR3 is given. The chain links TRBV12-3 or TRBV12-4 to TRBJ2-7. The CDR3 is 14 residues long, counting both termini. The CDR3 loop is CASTEYGPQGEQYY.

About this clonotype itself: An end of the junction differs from the germline gene, which may be a read error. The rearrangement joins TRBV6-2 or TRBV6-3 to TRBJ2-1, with TRBD2 identical over 7 bases. Germline V CDR1 and CDR2: MNHEY, SVGEGT. The CDR3 has 15 residues. CDR3 amino acids: CASSPLAGVFNEQFF. The CDR3 coding sequence is TGTGCCAGCAGCCCACTTGCGGGAGTTTTCAATGAGCAATTCTTC.

Of note for this clonotype: The CDR3 does not close with the conserved phenylalanine or tryptophan, likely indicating a read error. V gene TRBV6-2 or TRBV6-3 combines with J gene TRBJ2-5; D may be TRBD1 or TRBD2 (5 bases each). Looked up from germline, CDR1 is MNHEY and CDR2 is SVGEGT. The CDR3 has 14 residues. This CDR3 is CDSTPQGAQVTQYV. The CDR3 nucleotides read TGTGACAGCACCCCCCAGGGAGCCCAAGTGACCCAGTACGTC.

This clonotype occurred many times. This chain joins TRBV6-1 and TRBJ1-6; D gene unclear. V dropped 5 bases and J dropped 7 bases, with 30 bases sitting between them. The CDR3 spans 20 residues. Germline CDR1 MNHNS, CDR2 SASEGT. DNA for the CDR3: TGTGCCAGCAGTCAACAGTGGGGTGTGTCGAACCGACAAAGAAATTCACCCCTCCACTTT. This translates into CASSQQWGVSNRQRNSPLHF.

In the case of this clonotype: It is likely a read error, because the conserved phenylalanine at the end of the CDR3 is missing. The J gene is TRBJ2-3, the V gene TRBV4-1; D is ambiguous. The V gene's germline CDR1 is MGHRA and CDR2 YSYEKL. There are 15 residues in the CDR3. CDR3 sequence reads: CASSQDPSGRDKQYC. The CDR3 DNA follows: TGCGCCAGCAGCCAGGATCCGAGTGGAAGGGATAAGCAGTATTGT.

Details on this clonotype: No conserved phenylalanine or tryptophan ends this CDR3, so it is likely a read error. The V and J genes are TRBV4-2 and TRBJ2-1; TRBD2 matches 9 bases. The CDR3 contains 17 residues. Germline V gives CDR1 LGHNA, CDR2 YNFKEQ. CDR3 region: CTSSQERSSGILYEQFL. CDR3 DNA: TGCACCAGCAGCCAAGAAAGGTCTAGCGGGATCCTGTATGAGCAGTTCTTA.

As concerns this clonotype: One end of the junction varies from germline; a read error may be responsible. The chain couples TRBV6-6 to TRBJ1-6, with 9 bases fitting TRBD1. The CDR3 is 15 residues long. In germline, CDR1 is MNHNY, CDR2 SVGAGI (reference sequence). The CDR3 DNA is TGTGCCAGCAGTCTCGGGACAGGGCGCAATTCACCTCTCTACTTT. This encodes CASSLGTGRNSPLYF.

A note on this clonotype: The junction departs from germline at one end; a sequencing error may be responsible. The rearrangement joins TRBV7-8 to TRBJ2-7, with 8 bases identical to TRBD2. The CDR3 spans 15 residues. Germline V lookup: CDR1 SGHVS, CDR2 FQNEAQ. CDR3 bases: TGTGTCAGCAGCGTAATAGCGGGGAACCGGGGGGAGCAGTACTTC. It is translated as CVSSVIAGNRGEQYF. Drawing the rest from reference TRBV7-8 and TRBJ2-7, the complete variable domain is GAGVSQSPRYKVAKRGQDVALRCDPISGHVSLFWYQQALGQGPEFLTYFQNEAQLDKSGLPSDRFFAERPEGSVSTLKIQRTQQEDSAVYLCVSSVIAGNRGEQYFGPGTRLTVT.

Of note for this clonotype: The junction departs from germline at one end; a sequencing error may be responsible. The CDR3 protein is CASSHDGGRTYNEQLF. The CDR3 region has the DNA TGTGCCAGCAGCCATGATGGGGGAAGGACCTACAATGAGCAGTTATTC. V usage is TRBV4-2 and J usage is TRBJ2-1, with D possibly called TRBD1 or TRBD2 (5 bases each). The germline gives CDR1 LGHNA, CDR2 YNFKEQ. This CDR3 has 16 residues.

A note on this clonotype: The junction shows a germline mismatch at one end, possibly a read error. V is TRBV5-6 and J is TRBJ2-6; D is ambiguous. The CDR3 extends over 11 amino acids. Per the germline V gene, CDR1 is SGHDT and CDR2 is YYEEEE. The CDR3 DNA follows: TGTACCAGCAGTTCCGTGGGCGTCCTGACTTTC. It encodes CTSSSVGVLTF.

This clonotype has a handful of counts. The chain joins TRBV24-1 to TRBJ2-7; D could derive from TRBD1 or TRBD2 (5 bases each). The CDR3 extends over 16 amino acids. Germline CDR1 is KGHDR and CDR2 is SFDVKD. Trimming left V 0 bases short and J 2 bases short, with 13 bases between. For the CDR3, the DNA is TGTGCCACCAGTGATTTGCAGGGAAGAGGGCCCTACGAGCAGTACTTC. Protein: CATSDLQGRGPYEQYF.

The chain has TRBV4-2 and TRBJ2-1; TRBD1 agrees at 8 bases. From germline, CDR1 is LGHNA and CDR2 YNFKEQ. This CDR3 region has 16 residues. J lost 6 bases, V lost 2 bases, and 9 bases had no gene match. The chain's CDR3 is CASSQRTGSGINEQFF. CDR3 DNA: TGTGCCAGCAGCCAACGGACAGGGTCAGGTATCAATGAGCAGTTCTTC.

This clonotype was picked up one time. Because the CDR3 is missing its conserved closing phenylalanine or tryptophan, this is likely a read error. This chain connects TRBV29-1 to TRBJ2-3; D remains unclear. This CDR3 has 11 residues. Per the germline V gene, CDR1 is SQVTM and CDR2 is ANQGSEA. Trimming took 8 bases from V and 4 from J, leaving 10 bases between them. The CDR3 DNA is TGCAGCACCTGGCATGCAGATACGCAGTATATT. It translates to CSTWHADTQYI.

This chain connects TRBV6-2 or TRBV6-3 to TRBJ2-7, with TRBD1 identical over 9 bases. V lost 9 bases, J lost 3 bases, and 9 bases stayed unmatched. From germline, CDR1 is MNHEY and CDR2 SVGEGT. The CDR3 length is 14 residues. The CDR3 loop is CASSLRDRDYEQYF. In DNA, the CDR3 is TGTGCCAGTAGCCTCCGGGACAGGGACTACGAGCAGTACTTC.

This clonotype has at least ten counts. The rearrangement links TRBV7-9 to TRBJ1-4, with D possibly being TRBD1 (6 bases). Trimming took 5 bases from V and 5 from J, leaving 18 bases between them. This CDR3 contains 16 residues. Germline CDR1 and CDR2: SEHNR and FQNEAQ (reference sequence). The CDR3 DNA reads as TGTGCCAGCAGCGGTTCGTCTTCGGGACAAAATGAAAAACTGTTTTTT. Its translation is CASSGSSSGQNEKLFF.

Comment on this clonotype: No conserved phenylalanine or tryptophan is present at the end of the CDR3, so a read error is the likely explanation. The DNA is omitted, as the CDR3 cannot be located on it reliably, and the CDR3 follows TCRdb's listing. The V gene is TRBV12-3 or TRBV12-4, the J gene TRBJ2-2; TRBD2 is the table's D call and was not checked against the DNA. Inclusive of both ends, the CDR3 amounts to 15 amino acids. CDR3 residues: CASRAGTSQVGKLSL.

V is TRBV29-1 and J is TRBJ1-5; 9 positions agree with TRBD1. Per germline, CDR1 SQVTM and CDR2 ANQGSEA. The trim removed 3 bases at V and 4 bases at J, leaving 1 base unmatched. The CDR3 totals 13 residues. CDR3 sequence: CSVDGQGNQPQHF. In nucleotides, the CDR3 is TGCAGCGTTGATGGACAGGGGAATCAGCCCCAGCATTTT.

With regard to this clonotype: One junction end does not reproduce the germline sequence, and a read error may be involved. V usage is TRBV6-6 and J usage is TRBJ1-1, with a possible D match to TRBD1 (5 bases). The CDR3 totals 16 residues. Germline CDR1 is MNHNY and CDR2 is SVGAGI (reference sequence). The CDR3 region has the DNA TGTGCCAGCAGTCTCCCCGAGGCAGGGCCGAACGCTGAAGCTTTCTTT. It codes for CASSLPEAGPNAEAFF.

Details on this clonotype: With a much larger clone just one base away, this may be a read error. The chain joins TRBV12-3 or TRBV12-4 to TRBJ1-5; no firm D call. The V end was cut by 3 bases, the J end by 0 bases, with 18 bases between. The CDR3 consists of 18 residues. CDR3 sequence reads: CASSFNPGGIVSNQPQHF. CDR3 coding DNA: TGTGCCAGCAGTTTTAACCCGGGTGGGATCGTTAGCAATCAGCCCCAGCATTTT.